This TCR beta chain was captured in a study of regulatory T cells in long-lasting Graves disease. HTBI primers from iRepertoire and Arm-PCR of CDR3 regions yielded the TCR beta libraries. TCRdb independently ran MiXCR on the multiplex PCR reads; one entry per CDR3 protein. The sample lists 450,000 to 500,000 distinct CDR3 sequences, 15% to 20% seen once, with about 12% in the top ten. CDR3 length: 14 residues. Per the germline V gene, CDR1 is SQVTM and CDR2 is ANQGSEA. The V end was cut by 6 bases, the J end by 0 bases, with 15 bases between. Time point here: newly diagnosed GD, antithyroid drugs for less than 3 months. PBMCs provided the RNA from which the TCR library was made. The same sample was also studied in work on T cells in Graves' hyperthyroidism and ophthalmopathy. That report adds: Graves' hyperthyroidism without ophthalmopathy progression within 18 months was termed stable. A 13 V-J model separated ophthalmopathy from stable hyperthyroidism.

This specimen consisted of peripheral blood mononuclear cells (PBMCs), obtained at new diagnosis, from a patient treated with antithyroid drugs. This TCR derives from a man aged 35 to 55 with Graves disease. The J gene is TRBJ2-7, the V gene TRBV29-1; a weak D match, TRBD1 (6 bases). The CDR3 nucleotides read TGCAGCGTAGTCAGGGGTACGAGCTCCTACGAGCAGTACTTC. This encodes CSVVRGTSSYEQYF.